This is a list of T cell receptor beta chains from one sample in a study of blood T cells in healthy people across ages. TCRdb processed the 5' RACE reads anew with MiXCR; each CDR3 protein has one entry. This sample carries approximately 800,000 distinct CDR3 sequences, about 53% of them seen once, and the ten largest clones take approximately 40%. Sequenced input: blood. The receptor source for this set is an elderly man in good health. The CDR3 runs from the conserved cysteine through the conserved F or W. The order of the fields is J gene, V gene, CDR3 protein.

TRBJ2-1 TRBV7-3 CASSLSGDLNEQFF
TRBJ2-2 TRBV6-4 CASRLLAGVDTGELFF
TRBJ2-7 TRBV27 CASRDRGLSSYEQYF
TRBJ1-1 TRBV5-5 CASSSEGALNTEAFF
TRBJ2-1 TRBV20-1 CSAREASGRTYNEQFF
TRBJ2-6 TRBV9 CASSVGHGISGANVLTF
TRBJ2-7 TRBV20-1 CSARTGAKYEQYF
TRBJ1-2 TRBV27 CASSINNQGYTF
. TRBV5-4 CASKGGSGNLETQYF
. TRBV7-9 CASSLRQVARETQYF
TRBJ2-1 TRBV7-2 CASSPRSIYNEQFF
TRBJ2-7 TRBV13 CASSLGGRGGYDEQYF
TRBJ2-3 TRBV7-2 CASSASVTDTQYF
TRBJ1-5 TRBV12-3/TRBV12-4 CASSLLPPGTSYSNQPQHF
TRBJ1-1 TRBV28 CASSVGGPTEAFF
. TRBV29-1 CSVEGLAFHEQYF
. TRBV4-1 CASSQNGRPQETQYF
TRBJ2-6 TRBV20-1 CSARENRLSGANVLTF
TRBJ2-7 TRBV6-1 CAGRDGRRSSYEQYF
. TRBV4-1 CASSLGLAVNYNEQYF
TRBJ2-7 TRBV20-1 CSARDPQPGQGFEQYF
TRBJ2-5 TRBV5-1 CASSLATSGIETQYF
TRBJ1-4 TRBV5-6 CASSRRTGGREKLFF
TRBJ2-4 TRBV7-2 CASSLAPGIGKNIQYF
TRBJ2-3 TRBV9 CASSRDRGPDRYAYF
TRBJ1-2 TRBV2 CASSEVTGGRYGYTF
TRBJ1-2 TRBV20-1 CSARDTGNYGYTF
TRBJ1-1 TRBV5-1 CASTRAGQGARTEAFF
TRBJ2-5 TRBV11-3 CASIDAPGGTQYF
. TRBV7-3 CASSRNRAGVGEQYF
. TRBV28 CASSPAGLAGIIANEQYF
TRBJ2-3 TRBV6-1 CASSSLPGTGIAYF
TRBJ1-1 TRBV2 CASSGWVNTEAFF
TRBJ2-1 TRBV3-1 CASSQGGTGGANEQFF
TRBJ2-7 TRBV4-1 CASSQGRPLSYEQYF
TRBJ2-1 TRBV7-2 CASSSVGRASYNEQFF
TRBJ2-3 TRBV20-1 CSARLAGRTDTQYF
TRBJ2-2 TRBV12-3/TRBV12-4 CASRIGTGMNTGELFF
TRBJ2-5 TRBV2 CAGSEGRSPGTQYF
TRBJ1-2 TRBV7-2 CASSLARAKGYGYTF
TRBJ2-5 TRBV14 CASSRDIRQETQYF
TRBJ1-5 TRBV2 CASTTGSRQPQHF
. TRBV20-1 CSANPPTGYYHEQYF
TRBJ2-3 TRBV29-1 CSVATGGGDTQYF
TRBJ2-6 TRBV9 CASNRRASPNVLTF
TRBJ2-3 TRBV7-3 CASRAGTVTDTQYF
TRBJ2-3 TRBV15 CATSLDRGARYAYF
TRBJ2-5 TRBV29-1 CSVEERGKTQYF
TRBJ2-7 TRBV20-1 CSASSTSGGYNEQYF
TRBJ2-1 TRBV29-1 CGVDLSASGRAYNEQFF
. TRBV7-9 CASSRGGRGSYNEQYF
TRBJ2-3 TRBV3-1 CASSSRTSGRDRYAYF
TRBJ2-1 TRBV6-6 CASSFGNEQFF
TRBJ1-1 TRBV30 CAWSVRDSNTEAFF
TRBJ2-7 TRBV6-1 CASSPRQDEQYF
TRBJ1-6 TRBV28 CASSSRTGGSSPLHF